This T cell receptor beta chain was captured by sequencing in a study of blood T cell repertoires in COVID-19. The data were produced by immunoSEQ multiplex PCR, yet TCRdb's version contains in-frame clones alone and is incomplete. In the table there are about 190,000 clones, around 79% of which are singletons. This TCR derives from a woman aged 45-65 years with acute or convalescent COVID-19. Source material: peripheral blood.

CDR3 protein: CASSFGGNNGANVLTF. In nucleotides, the CDR3 is TGTGCCAGCAGCTTCGGAGGGAACAATGGGGCCAACGTCCTGACTTTC. V gene TRBV7-6 combines with J gene TRBJ2-6, with a weak D call TRBD2 (6 bases). Per the germline V gene, CDR1 is SGHVS and CDR2 is FNYEAQ. CDR3 length: 16 amino acids. The germline V and J ends were trimmed by 3 bases and 3 bases, with 12 bases remaining between them.